This T cell receptor beta chain was recovered during a study of T cells in Graves' hyperthyroidism and ophthalmopathy. TCR beta CDR3 regions were amplified from RNA transcripts. TCR CDR3 regions were first amplified by RT-PCR with HTBI primers. TCRdb used MiXCR to reprocess the multiplex PCR reads, holding one entry per CDR3 protein. In the table there are some 200,000 distinct CDR3 sequences, roughly 17% of which are singletons. When ophthalmopathy did not progress within 18 months, Graves' hyperthyroidism was considered stable. Study-level findings and limits: The model foresaw ophthalmopathy a median roughly 6.5 months prior to onset.

This clonotype was detected many times. Its cognate antigen is unknown. CDR3 size: 15 residues. Germline-derived CDR1 and CDR2 are SGHKS and YYEKEE (reference sequence). Trimming left V 3 bases short and J 2 bases short, with 14 bases between. The clonotype comes from a man between 50 and 59 years old with Graves' hyperthyroidism. The sample consisted of blood. The chain joins TRBV5-5 to TRBJ2-5; D is perhaps TRBD1 (6 bases). CDR3 coding DNA: TGTGCCAGCAGCTACCTACCGGGACAACAAGAGACCCAGTACTTC. As protein: CASSYLPGQQETQYF.